This TCR beta chain was captured by sequencing in a study of cytomegalovirus exposure and HLA in healthy donors. This clone was picked up a small number of times. Its antigen is undetermined. With 60 Vbeta and 13 Jbeta primers, the PCR was carried out. The method was immunoSEQ multiplex PCR; TCRdb's version includes in-frame clones alone and lacks a portion of them. The data show 250,000 or so clones, 75% to 85% seen once. At collection, donors were nominally healthy, but unrecorded immune exposures were probable. Study-level points and caveats: Based on reports, TCR beta sequences accurately predicted HLA-A and HLA-B alleles for most subjects. The listing of 150 to 200 TCR beta chains classed them as cytomegalovirus-associated.

V lost 4 bases to trimming and J lost 6 bases; unmatched junction nucleotides: 4. The CDR3 consists of 13 residues. Germline V gives CDR1 LNHDA, CDR2 SQIVND (reference sequence). What was sequenced was PBMCs. This clonotype originated in a woman aged 60 to 75 in good health and CMV-seropositive. V and J are TRBV19 and TRBJ1-1; 8 bases are a match to TRBD1. This CDR3 reads CASSRQGIAEAFF. Written as DNA, the CDR3 is TGTGCCAGTAGTAGACAGGGGATAGCTGAAGCTTTCTTT. The full variable domain, its missing parts supplied by reference TRBV19 and TRBJ1-1, is DGGITQSPKYLFRKEGQNVTLSCEQNLNHDAMYWYRQDPGQGLRLIYYSQIVNDFQKGDIAEGYSVSREKKESFPLTVTSAQKNPTAFYLCASSRQGIAEAFFGQGTRLTVV.